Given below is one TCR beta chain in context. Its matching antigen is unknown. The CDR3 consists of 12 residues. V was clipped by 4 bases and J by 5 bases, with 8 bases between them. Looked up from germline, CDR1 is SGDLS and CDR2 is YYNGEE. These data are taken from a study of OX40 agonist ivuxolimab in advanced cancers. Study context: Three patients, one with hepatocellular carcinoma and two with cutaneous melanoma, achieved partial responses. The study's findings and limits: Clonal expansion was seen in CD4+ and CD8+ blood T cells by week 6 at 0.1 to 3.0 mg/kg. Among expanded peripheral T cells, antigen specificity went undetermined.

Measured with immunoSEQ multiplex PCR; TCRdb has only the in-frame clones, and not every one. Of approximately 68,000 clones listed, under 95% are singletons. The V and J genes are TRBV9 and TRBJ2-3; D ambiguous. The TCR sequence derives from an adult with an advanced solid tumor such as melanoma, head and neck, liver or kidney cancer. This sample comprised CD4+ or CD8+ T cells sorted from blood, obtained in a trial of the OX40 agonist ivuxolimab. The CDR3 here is CASSLRLDTQYF. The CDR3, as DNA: TGTGCCAGCAGCCTCCGTCTAGATACGCAGTATTTT.